Sequencing of this T cell receptor beta chain was carried out in a study of T cell repertoires in cytomegalovirus infection (dated by TCRdb to the late 2010s). Regarding the complete study: Peptide stimulations targeted recently identified HLA-C-restricted CMV epitopes, whose presentation resists viral immunomodulation, together with well-studied HLA-B-restricted epitopes. Because public TCR beta signatures pointed to carriage of CMV infection together with the matching HLA type, the HLA type of each donor mattered for the analysis. Overall study outcomes, separate from this receptor: In the ex vivo response, HLA-C-restricted CMV-specific TCR beta clonotypes were dominant, and in two of eight donors the single most frequent clonotype came from this HLA-C-restricted group. Carriers of CMV infection plus the relevant HLA type were discriminated by the cumulative frequency of public TCR beta family members in the study cohort and in an independent roughly 380-donor cohort.

Interpreted using the paper, the treatment or condition label stands for: in vitro stimulation with specific CMV peptide epitopes to enrich CMV-specific T cells. The sample was run on an Illumina HiSeq 1500. In TCRdb, the public reads were trimmed at Q25 with fastp and aligned with MiXCR, with productive beta chains retained. All rows with the same CDR3 protein become a single entry with the most common DNA and genes. This sample holds about 890,000 distinct CDR3 sequences; around 29% were observed only once. The ten largest clones capture around an eighth of the sample. V and J lose 4 bases and 6 bases, and a span of 15 bases separates them. CDR1 and CDR2 (LGHNA, YNFKEQ) derive from the germline V gene. The CDR3 runs 15 residues from the cysteine to the phenylalanine. The retained sequence is limited to the CDR3, 45 bases, with the frame set at the first base. Regarding this clonotype: Its antigen remains undetermined. No base quality values were provided; no much bigger clone lies one nucleotide off.

The specimen comprised cultured CD8+ T cells from PBMCs, sampled from culture after CMV antigen stimulation. The sequence is built from TRBV4-2 and TRBJ1-4, with the D gene call left open. The receptor was derived from a human donor in good health (CMV status not recorded). Some clones in this sample may be carry-over from other donors' samples. For the CDR3, the sequence is CASSPRWATDEKLFF. In nucleotides, the sequence is TGTGCCAGCAGCCCCCGGTGGGCAACGGATGAAAAACTGTTTTTT.